This section outlines one TCR beta chain sequence together with its context. The data stem from a study of blood T cell repertoires in COVID-19. Sequencing was performed with immunoSEQ multiplex PCR; in TCRdb, only in-frame clones are kept and a portion is missing. The table lists roughly 30,000 clones, under 80% of them singletons. CDR1 is KGHSH and CDR2 is LQKENI in the germline V gene. Trimming removed 3 bases from V and 7 bases from J, with 15 bases in between. There are 15 residues in the CDR3. The sample comprised peripheral blood. The clonotype comes from a man between 65 and 80 years old with acute or convalescent COVID-19. This chain joins TRBV18 and TRBJ2-2, with D possibly being TRBD1 (5 bases). The CDR3 reads CASSPTKGFGGELFF. The CDR3 nucleotides are TGTGCCAGCTCACCGACAAAGGGGTTCGGCGGGGAGCTGTTTTTT.